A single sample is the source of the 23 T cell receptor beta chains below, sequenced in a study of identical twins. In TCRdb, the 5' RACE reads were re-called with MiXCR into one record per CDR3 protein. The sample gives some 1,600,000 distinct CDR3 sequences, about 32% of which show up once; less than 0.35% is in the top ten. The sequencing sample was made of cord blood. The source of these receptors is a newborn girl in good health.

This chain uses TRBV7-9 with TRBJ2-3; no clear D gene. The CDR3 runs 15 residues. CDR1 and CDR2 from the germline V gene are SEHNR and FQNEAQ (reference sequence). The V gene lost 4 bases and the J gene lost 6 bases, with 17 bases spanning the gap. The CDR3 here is CASSSKEQKVDTQYF. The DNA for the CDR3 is TGTGCCAGCAGCTCTAAGGAACAGAAAGTCGATACGCAGTATTTT.

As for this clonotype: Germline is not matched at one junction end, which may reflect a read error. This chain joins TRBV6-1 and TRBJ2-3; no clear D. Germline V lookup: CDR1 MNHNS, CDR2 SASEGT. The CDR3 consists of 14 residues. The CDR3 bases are TGTGCCAGCAGCCCCACCGACCCCACAAATACGCAGTATTTT. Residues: CASSPTDPTNTQYF.

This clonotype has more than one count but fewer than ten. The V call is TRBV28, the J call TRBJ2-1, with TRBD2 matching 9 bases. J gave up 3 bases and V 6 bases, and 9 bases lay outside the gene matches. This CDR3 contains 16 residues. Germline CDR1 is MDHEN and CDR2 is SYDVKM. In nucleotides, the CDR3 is TGTGCCAGCAGCCTCCTCCTAGCGGGACGCTACAATGAGCAGTTCTTC. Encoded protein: CASSLLLAGRYNEQFF. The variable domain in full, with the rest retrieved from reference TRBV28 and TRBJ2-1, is DVKVTQSSRYLVKRTGEKVFLECVQDMDHENMFWYRQDPGLGLRLIYFSYDVKMKEKGDIPEGYSVSREKKERFSLILESASTNQTSMYLCASSLLLAGRYNEQFFGPGTRLTVL.

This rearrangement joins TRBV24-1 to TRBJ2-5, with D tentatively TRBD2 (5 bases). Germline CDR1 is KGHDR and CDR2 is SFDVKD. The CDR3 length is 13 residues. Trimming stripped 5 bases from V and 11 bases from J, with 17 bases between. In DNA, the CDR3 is TGTGCCACCAGTGTCGGGGTCGGCAATGAGCAGTACTTC. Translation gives CATSVGVGNEQYF.

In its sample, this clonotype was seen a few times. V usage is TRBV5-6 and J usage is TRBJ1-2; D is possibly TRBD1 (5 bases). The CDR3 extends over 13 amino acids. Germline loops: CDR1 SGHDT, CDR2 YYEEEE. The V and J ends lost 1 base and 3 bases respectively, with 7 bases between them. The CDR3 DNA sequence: TGTGCCAGCAGCTTGAGGGACGACTATGGCTACACCTTC. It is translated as CASSLRDDYGYTF.

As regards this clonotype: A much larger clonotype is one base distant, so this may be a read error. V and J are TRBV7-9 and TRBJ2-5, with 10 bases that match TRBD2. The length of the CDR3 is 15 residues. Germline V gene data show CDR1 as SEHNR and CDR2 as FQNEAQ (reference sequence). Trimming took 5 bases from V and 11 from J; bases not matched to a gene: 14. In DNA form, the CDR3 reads TGTGCCAGCAGCCCCTGGACTAGCGGTTACAATGAGCAGTACTTC. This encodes CASSPWTSGYNEQYF.

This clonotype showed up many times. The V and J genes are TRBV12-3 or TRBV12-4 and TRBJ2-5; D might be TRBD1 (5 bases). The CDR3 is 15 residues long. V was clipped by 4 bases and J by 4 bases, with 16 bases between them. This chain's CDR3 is CASSYTGLSLETQYF. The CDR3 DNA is TGTGCCAGCAGTTATACAGGATTATCCCTAGAGACCCAGTACTTC.

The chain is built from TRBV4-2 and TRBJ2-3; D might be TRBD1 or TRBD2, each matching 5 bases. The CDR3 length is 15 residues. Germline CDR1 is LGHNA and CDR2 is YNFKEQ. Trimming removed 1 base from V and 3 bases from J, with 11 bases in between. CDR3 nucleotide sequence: TGTGCCAGCAGCCAAGGAGGGGACCTTACAGATACGCAGTATTTT. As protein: CASSQGGDLTDTQYF.

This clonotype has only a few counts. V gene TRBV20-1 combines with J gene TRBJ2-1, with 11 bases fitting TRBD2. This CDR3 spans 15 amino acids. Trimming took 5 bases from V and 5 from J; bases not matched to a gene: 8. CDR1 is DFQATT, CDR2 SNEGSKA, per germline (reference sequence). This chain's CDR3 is CSAATGLAANNEQFF. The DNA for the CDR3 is TGCAGTGCTGCTACGGGACTAGCGGCGAACAATGAGCAGTTCTTC.

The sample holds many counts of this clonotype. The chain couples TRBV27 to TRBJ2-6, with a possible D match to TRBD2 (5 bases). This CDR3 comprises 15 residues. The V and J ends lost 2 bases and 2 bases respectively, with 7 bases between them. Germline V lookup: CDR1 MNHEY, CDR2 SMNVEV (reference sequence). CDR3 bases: TGTGCCAGCAGTTTAGAGGGAACTGGGGCCAACGTCCTGACTTTC. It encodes CASSLEGTGANVLTF.

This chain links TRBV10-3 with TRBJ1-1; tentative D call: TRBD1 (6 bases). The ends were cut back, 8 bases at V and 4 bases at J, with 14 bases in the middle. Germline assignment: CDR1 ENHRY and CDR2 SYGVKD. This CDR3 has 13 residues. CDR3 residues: CAIRTEASTEAFF. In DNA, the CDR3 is TGTGCCATCCGGACAGAGGCTTCCACTGAAGCTTTCTTT.

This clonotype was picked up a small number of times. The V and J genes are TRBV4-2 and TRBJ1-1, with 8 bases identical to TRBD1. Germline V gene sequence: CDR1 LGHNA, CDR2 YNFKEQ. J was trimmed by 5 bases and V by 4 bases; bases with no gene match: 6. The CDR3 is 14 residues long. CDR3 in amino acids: CASSPIQGGTEAFF. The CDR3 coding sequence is TGTGCCAGCAGCCCGATACAGGGGGGGACTGAAGCTTTCTTT.

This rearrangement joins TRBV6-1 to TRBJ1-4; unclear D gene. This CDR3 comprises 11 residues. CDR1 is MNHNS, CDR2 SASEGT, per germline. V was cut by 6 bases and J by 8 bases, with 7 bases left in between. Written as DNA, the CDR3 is TGTGCCAGCAGCGCCAGGGAAAAACTGTTTTTT. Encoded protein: CASSAREKLFF.

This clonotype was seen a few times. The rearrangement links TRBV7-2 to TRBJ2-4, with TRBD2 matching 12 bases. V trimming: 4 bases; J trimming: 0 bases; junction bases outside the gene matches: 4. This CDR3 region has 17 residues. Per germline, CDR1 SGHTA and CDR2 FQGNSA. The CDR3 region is CASSSPTSGRAKNIQYF. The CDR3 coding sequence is TGTGCCAGCAGCTCACCGACTAGCGGGAGAGCCAAAAACATTCAGTACTTC.

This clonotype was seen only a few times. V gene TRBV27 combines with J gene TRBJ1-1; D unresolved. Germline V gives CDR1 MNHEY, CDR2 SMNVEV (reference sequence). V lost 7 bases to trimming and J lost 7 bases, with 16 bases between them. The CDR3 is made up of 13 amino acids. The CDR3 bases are TGTGCCAGCACCCGGTTTGAGGTGGGTGAAGCTTTCTTT. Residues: CASTRFEVGEAFF.

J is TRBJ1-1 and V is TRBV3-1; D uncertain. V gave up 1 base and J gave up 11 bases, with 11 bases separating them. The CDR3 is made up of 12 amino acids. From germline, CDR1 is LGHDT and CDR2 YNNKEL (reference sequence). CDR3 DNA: TGTGCCAGCAGCCAAGGTAGAGCTGGGGCTTTCTTT. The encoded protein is CASSQGRAGAFF.

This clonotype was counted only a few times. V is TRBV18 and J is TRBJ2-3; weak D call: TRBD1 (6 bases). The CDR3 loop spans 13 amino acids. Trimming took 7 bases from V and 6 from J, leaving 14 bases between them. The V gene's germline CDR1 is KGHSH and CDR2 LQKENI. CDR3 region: CASFSRGTDTQYF. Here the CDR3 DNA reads TGTGCCAGCTTCTCTAGGGGGACGGATACGCAGTATTTT.

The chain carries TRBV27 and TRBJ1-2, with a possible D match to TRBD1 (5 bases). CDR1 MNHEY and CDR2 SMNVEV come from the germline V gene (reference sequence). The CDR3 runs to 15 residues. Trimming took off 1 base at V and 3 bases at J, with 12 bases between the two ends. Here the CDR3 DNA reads TGTGCCAGCAGTTTATTTCGGGGCCTCGACTATGGCTACACCTTC. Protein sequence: CASSLFRGLDYGYTF.

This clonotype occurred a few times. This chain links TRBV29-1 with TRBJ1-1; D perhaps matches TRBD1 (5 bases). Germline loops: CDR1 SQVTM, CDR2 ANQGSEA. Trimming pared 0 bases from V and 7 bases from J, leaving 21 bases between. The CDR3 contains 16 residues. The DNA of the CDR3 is TGCAGCGTTGAAGATCTACCGTACGGGGACGGGGGTGAAGCTTTCTTT. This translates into CSVEDLPYGDGGEAFF.

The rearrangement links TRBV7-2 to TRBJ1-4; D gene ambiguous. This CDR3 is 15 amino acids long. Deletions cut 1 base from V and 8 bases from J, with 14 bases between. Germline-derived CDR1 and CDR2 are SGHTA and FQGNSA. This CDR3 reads CASSLGGGSGEKLFF. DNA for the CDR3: TGTGCCAGCAGCTTAGGAGGCGGCTCCGGGGAAAAACTGTTTTTT.

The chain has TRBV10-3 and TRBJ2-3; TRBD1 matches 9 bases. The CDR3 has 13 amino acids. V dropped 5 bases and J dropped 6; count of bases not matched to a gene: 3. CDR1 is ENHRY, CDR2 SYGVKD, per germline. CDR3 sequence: CAISLGQGDTQYF. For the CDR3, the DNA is TGTGCCATCAGTCTCGGACAGGGGGATACGCAGTATTTT.

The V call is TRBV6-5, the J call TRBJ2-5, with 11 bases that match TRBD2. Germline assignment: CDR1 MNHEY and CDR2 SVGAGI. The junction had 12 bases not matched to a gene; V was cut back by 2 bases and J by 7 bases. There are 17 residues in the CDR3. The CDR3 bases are TGTGCCAGCAGTTACGCGGATAGCGGGAGGGCTACTGGGACCCAGTACTTC. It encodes CASSYADSGRATGTQYF.

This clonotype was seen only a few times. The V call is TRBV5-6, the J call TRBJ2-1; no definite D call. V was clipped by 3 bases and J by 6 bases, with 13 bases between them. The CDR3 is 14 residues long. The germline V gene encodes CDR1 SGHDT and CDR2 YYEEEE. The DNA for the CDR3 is TGTGCCAGCAGCTCCCAACCCGGCCCCAATGAGCAGTTCTTC. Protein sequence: CASSSQPGPNEQFF.